The text below deals with one TCR beta chain. Its antigen is currently not known. No much larger clone is present one base from it, and per-base qualities are unavailable. The time point label of this sample denotes: individuals recovered from natural SARS-CoV-2 infection. This sample was included in a study of Ad26.COV2.S vaccination and SARS-CoV-2 variants (dated by TCRdb to the early 2020s). In the study overall: TCRbeta repertoire sequencing served as the tool for gauging how specific and how broad the SARS-CoV-2-reactive T cell receptors were following Ad26.COV2.S vaccination. The TCR-sequenced set comprised around 30 samples: roughly 19 Ad26.COV2.S vaccine recipients, 5 placebo recipients and 8 SARS-CoV-2 convalescent individuals.

What the work shows at the level of the full study, not this receptor alone: Vaccine and placebo recipients had comparable non-spike TCR breadth, which fits with the vaccine containing only spike. After vaccination, substantial breadth of spike-specific CD8+ and CD4+ T cell responses was reported. It was noted by the authors that total T cell responses may have been underestimated by the TCR breadth and depth analyses. Compared with placebo recipients, Ad26.COV2.S recipients showed higher spike-specific TCR breadth (P = 0.0014).

The cysteine opens and the phenylalanine closes a CDR3 of 12 amino acids. Only CDR3 DNA is held: 36 bases, read in frame from base 1. CDR1 and CDR2, looked up from the germline V gene (reference sequence), are MNHEY and SMNVEV. Trimming removed 2 bases from V and 10 bases from J, leaving 6 bases between the germline ends. TCRbeta CDR3 regions were sequenced with the immunoSEQ Assay. After extraction, genomic DNA underwent amplification by bias-controlled multiplex PCR, followed by high-throughput sequencing. The authors processed their data as follows. To quantify the absolute abundance of every unique TCRbeta CDR3 region, sequences were collapsed and filtered. Usable DNA was measured by amplifying reference genes present in all nucleated cells, and TCRbeta template counts were normalized to that usable DNA to estimate T cell fraction. Repertoire TCRs were annotated as SARS-CoV-2-specific when V gene, CDR3 amino acid sequence and J gene were exactly matched to a known reactive TCR set. The reference SARS-CoV-2 TCR set came from MIRA and was filtered for enrichment in COVID-19-positive ImmuneCODE repertoires, removing public or cross-reactive TCRs. Using the MIRA antigens, annotated TCRs were further analysed by specific ORF or by position within an ORF. Depth was the summed frequency of annotated unique rearrangements, while breadth was defined as annotated unique rearrangements over total unique productive rearrangements. Group comparisons of TCR breadth used two-sided Wilcoxon rank-sum tests. TCRdb limited this immuneACCESS table to in-frame rearrangements with V and J called. A share of clones is missing; checked studies link under half to unresolved V genes, and the rest is unexplained. V and J calls and clone size are copied from that table; D and trimming were computed from the DNA. The sample table contains approximately 340,000 clones; only one count was recorded for about 90% of them. Clones ranked in the top ten supply about 3.9% of the sample.

The sequenced sample was peripheral blood, obtained after recovery from COVID-19. This sequence was found in a human donor who had recovered from COVID-19. The rearranged chain carries TRBV27 and TRBJ1-6, with an unclear D gene assignment. The DNA sequence follows: TGTGCCAGCAGTTTAAACGCGTCACCCCTCCACTTT. This gives the protein CASSLNASPLHF.